The next 32 T cell receptor beta chains were all read from a single sample in a study of somatic mutations in cytotoxic T cells in rheumatoid arthritis. Using immunoSEQ multiplex PCR, the repertoire was profiled, and TCRdb retains in-frame clones only, with some absent. The repertoire holds some 30,000 clones, with around 87% as singletons. The sequencing input was CD8+ T cells sorted from blood. These receptors all stem from an adult with rheumatoid arthritis.

V and J are TRBV20-1 and TRBJ1-2; D remains ambiguous. The V gene's germline CDR1 is DFQATT and CDR2 SNEGSKA (reference sequence). The CDR3 loop spans 8 amino acids. The V and J ends lost 4 bases and 6 bases respectively, with 0 bases between them. CDR3: CSANGYTF. Here the CDR3 DNA reads TGCAGTGCTAATGGCTACACCTTC.

This clone has a single count. The chain employs TRBV6-6 and TRBJ2-5, with 10 bases that match TRBD2. The CDR3 length is 13 residues. J was trimmed by 12 bases and V by 2 bases; bases with no gene match: 6. CDR1 is MNHNY, CDR2 SVGAGI, per germline (reference sequence). The CDR3 is CASSYVLAGAEYF. The CDR3 nucleotides read TGTGCCAGCAGTTACGTTCTAGCGGGGGCCGAGTACTTC.

This clone occurred once. This rearrangement joins TRBV9 to TRBJ2-5; TRBD1 agrees at 11 bases. With 3 bases clipped from V and 4 bases from J, the junction kept 5 bases outside the gene matches. The CDR3 spans 15 residues. The germline CDR1 and CDR2 sequences are SGDLS and YYNGEE. Here the CDR3 DNA reads TGTGCCAGCAGCGGGTACGGGACAGGGGGAGAGACCCAGTACTTC. It codes for CASSGYGTGGETQYF.

This clone appeared a few times. V gene TRBV27 combines with J gene TRBJ2-7; D might be TRBD1 (5 bases). Germline assignment: CDR1 MNHEY and CDR2 SMNVEV (reference sequence). The length of the CDR3 is 14 residues. V was cut by 6 bases and J by 2 bases, with 14 bases left in between. For the CDR3, the DNA is TGTGCCAGCAGCCCGGACACCCGGCCCTACGAGCAGTACTTC. Its translation: CASSPDTRPYEQYF.

V usage is TRBV27 and J usage is TRBJ2-2, with 7 bases aligning to TRBD2. Germline CDR1 is MNHEY and CDR2 is SMNVEV (reference sequence). The CDR3 runs 14 residues. The V segment lost 6 bases and the J segment 3 bases; nucleotides outside the gene matches: 4. The CDR3: CASRAGVYTGELFF. In DNA, the CDR3 is TGTGCCAGCAGGGCGGGGGTATACACCGGGGAGCTGTTTTTT.

This chain joins TRBV6-6 and TRBJ2-1, with TRBD2 matching 8 bases. Losses at the gene ends were 2 bases for V and 7 bases for J; bases not matched to a gene: 10. From germline, CDR1 is MNHNY and CDR2 SVGAGI (reference sequence). CDR3 length: 16 amino acids. The CDR3 nucleotides are TGTGCCAGCAGTTACCCCCCAGCGGGGGAACGAAATGAGCAGTTCTTC. This translates into CASSYPPAGERNEQFF.

This sequence joins TRBV6-5 and TRBJ2-1; D uncertain. V shed 4 bases and J shed 9 bases, with 7 bases lying between them. In germline, CDR1 is MNHEY, CDR2 SVGAGI. The CDR3 consists of 11 residues. The CDR3 loop is CASSSLREQFF. As DNA, the CDR3 is TGTGCCAGCAGTTCCTTGCGTGAGCAGTTCTTC.

This clone appeared a few times. V gene TRBV12-2 combines with J gene TRBJ2-7; the table calls TRBD1, which could not be checked here. TRBV12-2 is marked as a pseudogene. The CDR3 totals 12 residues. The CDR3: CASRSDSYEQYF. CDR3 in DNA: TGTGCAAGTCGCTCTGACAGTTACGAGCAGTACTTC.

The chain joins TRBV27 to TRBJ2-7, with 10 bases matching TRBD2. The germline CDR1 and CDR2 sequences are MNHEY and SMNVEV (reference sequence). The junction had 9 bases not matched to a gene; V was cut back by 5 bases and J by 5 bases. The CDR3 has 15 amino acids. The CDR3 protein is CASSPTSGGANEQYF. The CDR3 DNA reads as TGTGCCAGCAGTCCAACAAGCGGGGGGGCCAACGAGCAGTACTTC.

V is TRBV4-1 and J is TRBJ2-5; the D call may be TRBD1 or TRBD2 (5 bases each). Trimming removed 3 bases from V and 2 bases from J, with 16 bases in between. CDR1 is MGHRA, CDR2 YSYEKL, per germline. The CDR3 covers 16 residues. This CDR3 is CASSQGTSTYQETQYF. CDR3 sequence (DNA): TGCGCCAGCAGCCAGGGGACCTCCACTTATCAAGAGACCCAGTACTTC.

This clone appeared a few times. The CDR3 DNA is TGTGCCACCAGCGCCAATGGACAGGGGGCTTCACCCCTCCACTTT. Translated: CATSANGQGASPLHF. The chain employs TRBV15 and TRBJ1-6; 11 bases are shared with TRBD1. The CDR3 is 15 residues long. The germline V gene encodes CDR1 LNHNV and CDR2 YYDKDF (reference sequence). J was trimmed by 9 bases and V by 5 bases; bases with no gene match: 6.

This chain links TRBV30 with TRBJ2-2; D tentatively reads TRBD1 or TRBD2 (6 bases each). Trimming removed 0 bases at V and 5 bases at J, with 16 bases between. The CDR3 is 16 residues long. Germline-derived CDR1 and CDR2 are GTSNPN and SVGIG (reference sequence). The CDR3 DNA is TGTGCCTGGAGTGTAGAGGGGGGCCTTAGGACCGGGGAGCTGTTTTTT. It yields the protein CAWSVEGGLRTGELFF.

The chain employs TRBV4-3 and TRBJ2-4; D tentatively fits TRBD1 or TRBD2 (6 bases each). CDR1 and CDR2 from the germline V gene are LGHNA and YSLEER. CDR3 length equals 16 residues. V lost 0 bases to trimming and J lost 8 bases, with 17 bases between them. As DNA, the CDR3 is TGCGCCAGCAGCCAAGATTTAGGGGGGATGACAGACATTCAGTACTTC. Translation gives CASSQDLGGMTDIQYF.

V is TRBV10-3 and J is TRBJ2-3; 7 nucleotides match TRBD2. The germline V gene encodes CDR1 ENHRY and CDR2 SYGVKD. The CDR3 length is 14 residues. With 3 bases clipped from V and 6 bases from J, the junction kept 6 bases outside the gene matches. Here the CDR3 reads CAISEGGGGDTQYF. The CDR3 DNA sequence: TGTGCCATCAGTGAAGGCGGGGGAGGGGATACGCAGTATTTT.

In this sample, this clone turned up a few times. The chain joins TRBV6-5 to TRBJ1-6; D uncertain. Trimming removed 2 bases from V and 10 bases from J, with 12 bases in between. This CDR3 is 14 amino acids long. The germline V gene has CDR1 MNHEY and CDR2 SVGAGI. CDR3 sequence (DNA): TGTGCCAGCAGTTACACCCAAGAAAGATCACCCCTCCACTTT. It yields the protein CASSYTQERSPLHF.

The rearrangement links TRBV7-7 to TRBJ2-2; maybe TRBD2 (5 bases). The CDR3 contains 15 residues. The germline gives CDR1 SSHAT, CDR2 FNYEAQ (reference sequence). The germline V and J ends were trimmed by 0 bases and 4 bases, with 9 bases remaining between them. The CDR3 reads CASSLAGEVTGELFF. DNA for the CDR3: TGTGCCAGCAGCTTAGCCGGGGAAGTCACCGGGGAGCTGTTTTTT. The full variable domain, its missing parts supplied by reference TRBV7-7 and TRBJ2-2, is GAGVSQSPRYKVTKRGQDVTLRCDPISSHATLYWYQQALGQGPEFLTYFNYEAQPDKSGLPSDRFSAERPEGSISTLTIQRTEQRDSAMYRCASSLAGEVTGELFFGEGSRLTVL.

The rearrangement links TRBV4-1 to TRBJ2-2, with D perhaps TRBD1 or TRBD2 (7 bases each). This CDR3 contains 15 residues. Looked up from germline, CDR1 is MGHRA and CDR2 is YSYEKL. V was clipped by 8 bases and J by 4 bases, with 17 bases between them. CDR3 coding DNA: TGCGCCAGCGGAGGGACTACAGGGGTCACCGGGGAGCTGTTTTTT. Translation gives CASGGTTGVTGELFF.

The rearrangement uses TRBV7-2 and TRBJ1-5; D gene uncertain. The germline V gene encodes CDR1 SGHTA and CDR2 FQGNSA. This CDR3 is built from 13 residues. V lost 5 bases and J 4 bases, leaving 9 bases between the germline ends. CDR3: CASSEAWNQPQHF. CDR3 DNA sequence: TGTGCCAGCAGCGAAGCGTGGAATCAGCCCCAGCATTTT.

The chain joins TRBV9 to TRBJ2-7, with 8 nucleotides matching TRBD1. This CDR3 is 13 amino acids long. CDR1 SGDLS and CDR2 YYNGEE come from the germline V gene. The trim removed 3 bases at V and 7 bases at J, leaving 6 bases unmatched. The CDR3 coding sequence is TGTGCCAGCAGCGGGACAGGGAATGGAGAGCAGTACTTC. Translation gives CASSGTGNGEQYF.

The chain combines TRBV6-4 with TRBJ2-1; 8 positions match TRBD2. Germline V gene sequence: CDR1 MRHNA, CDR2 SNTAGT. The CDR3 has 14 residues. Trimming removed 5 bases from V and 8 bases from J; junction bases left unmatched: 8. CDR3 loop: CASSPGGASDEQFF. The CDR3 nucleotides read TGTGCCAGCAGTCCGGGGGGGGCAAGCGATGAGCAGTTCTTC.

The J gene is TRBJ1-2, the V gene TRBV19; 9 bases fit TRBD1. V trimming: 5 bases; J trimming: 6 bases; junction bases outside the gene matches: 16. Germline CDR1 LNHDA, CDR2 SQIVND (reference sequence). This CDR3 spans 17 amino acids. The CDR3 DNA reads as TGTGCCAGTAGTGCAAGACAGGGGGAAACTGGAGTGAATGGCTACACCTTC. Encoded protein: CASSARQGETGVNGYTF.

V usage is TRBV7-9 and J usage is TRBJ1-2; 11 bases fit TRBD1. Germline-derived CDR1 and CDR2 are SEHNR and FQNEAQ (reference sequence). V shed 8 bases and J 7 bases; nucleotides not matched to a gene: 12. The CDR3 runs 15 residues. Written as DNA, the CDR3 is TGTGCCAGCTCGGACAGGGGGCGTGGGGTTCGTGGCTACACCTTC. The encoded protein is CASSDRGRGVRGYTF.

The J gene is TRBJ1-2, the V gene TRBV6-1; 8 bases map to TRBD1. This CDR3 contains 16 residues. CDR1 is MNHNS, CDR2 SASEGT, per germline. The V and J ends lost 4 bases and 6 bases, in that order; junction bases with no gene match: 13. For the CDR3, the DNA is TGTGCCAGCAGTGCTGGACAGGGTGAGTGGGTGGATGGCTACACCTTC. Translating it yields CASSAGQGEWVDGYTF.

V is TRBV27 and J is TRBJ1-2; the match to TRBD1 covers 10 bases. The germline gives CDR1 MNHEY, CDR2 SMNVEV (reference sequence). V lost 5 bases to trimming and J lost 7 bases; unmatched junction nucleotides: 4. The CDR3 totals 13 residues. CDR3 amino acids: CASSLGTGVGYTF. CDR3 in DNA: TGTGCCAGCAGTCTTGGGACAGGGGTTGGCTACACCTTC.

A few counts support this clone. DNA for the CDR3: TGTGCCAGCAGCGCGGGACGGAAAGGCTACGAGCAGTACTTC. This translates into CASSAGRKGYEQYF. The genes are TRBV14 and TRBJ2-7; TRBD2 is a possible D gene (6 bases). This CDR3 contains 14 residues. V gave up 5 bases and J gave up 3 bases, with 14 bases separating them. The V gene's germline CDR1 is SGHDN and CDR2 FVKESK.

The CDR3 DNA sequence: TGCGCCAGCAGTGATTTTGAGGACCGACCCTTCGGGACACCCGGGGAGCTGTTTTTT. The encoded protein is CASSDFEDRPFGTPGELFF. The rearrangement uses TRBV10-1 and TRBJ2-2, with a possible D match to TRBD1 (6 bases). The length of the CDR3 is 19 residues. The germline V gene encodes CDR1 WNHNN and CDR2 SYGVQD (reference sequence). The germline V and J ends were trimmed by 3 bases and 6 bases, with 26 bases remaining between them.

This clone turned up a few times. The chain couples TRBV27 to TRBJ2-2; possible D gene TRBD1, 6 bases. CDR1 and CDR2 from the germline V gene are MNHEY and SMNVEV (reference sequence). Trimming removed 3 bases from V and 11 bases from J, with 10 bases in between. This CDR3 spans 12 amino acids. CDR3 in amino acids: CASSFPGGELFF. The CDR3 DNA reads TGTGCCAGCAGTTTTCCTGGGGGCGAGCTGTTTTTT.

The rearrangement joins TRBV19 to TRBJ2-1, with 9 bases fitting TRBD2. With V trimmed by 3 bases and J by 5 bases, 5 bases remained unmatched. Germline V lookup: CDR1 LNHDA, CDR2 SQIVND (reference sequence). The CDR3 is made up of 15 amino acids. CDR3 DNA sequence: TGTGCCAGTAGTATTTACCTAGCGGGGAACAATGAGCAGTTCTTC. Translation: CASSIYLAGNNEQFF. Variable domain in full (rest from reference TRBV19 and TRBJ2-1): DGGITQSPKYLFRKEGQNVTLSCEQNLNHDAMYWYRQDPGQGLRLIYYSQIVNDFQKGDIAEGYSVSREKKESFPLTVTSAQKNPTAFYLCASSIYLAGNNEQFFGPGTRLTVL.

The chain is built from TRBV7-9 and TRBJ1-2; TRBD1 aligns across 7 bases. The CDR3 spans 15 residues. Germline lookup yields CDR1 SEHNR and CDR2 FQNEAQ (reference sequence). Trimming removed 6 bases from V and 8 bases from J; junction bases left unmatched: 15. CDR3 in DNA: TGTGCCAGCAGTTACCCCCTCGACAGGGTCGGCGGCTACACCTTC. Amino acid sequence: CASSYPLDRVGGYTF. The full variable domain, in which reference TRBV7-9 and TRBJ1-2 provide the parts outside the CDR3, is DTGVSQNPRHKITKRGQNVTFRCDPISEHNRLYWYRQTLGQGPEFLTYFQNEAQLEKSRLLSDRFSAERPKGSFSTLEIQRTEQGDSAMYLCASSYPLDRVGGYTFGSGTRLTVV.

This clone appeared once. This chain joins TRBV19 and TRBJ2-3; the match to TRBD2 covers 12 bases. Germline values: CDR1 LNHDA, CDR2 SQIVND (reference sequence). The CDR3 covers 18 residues. V trimming: 6 bases; J trimming: 6 bases; junction bases outside the gene matches: 16. The CDR3 region is CASRGRMRLAGETDTQYF. The CDR3 bases are TGTGCCAGTAGGGGACGGATGAGACTAGCGGGAGAAACGGATACGCAGTATTTT.

The chain uses TRBV28 and TRBJ1-2, with D hard to call. The CDR3 extends over 14 amino acids. Germline values: CDR1 MDHEN, CDR2 SYDVKM. The V end was cut by 3 bases, the J end by 0 bases, with 8 bases between. The CDR3 sequence: CASSLEEANYGYTF. The CDR3 DNA is TGTGCCAGCAGTTTGGAGGAAGCTAACTATGGCTACACCTTC.

The chain joins TRBV19 to TRBJ2-5; D call uncertain. Germline V gene lookup returns CDR1 LNHDA and CDR2 SQIVND (reference sequence). This CDR3 is 17 amino acids long. The germline V and J ends were trimmed by 0 bases and 5 bases, with 19 bases remaining between them. CDR3 in amino acids: CASSIDFAGRTTETQYF. The CDR3 DNA follows: TGTGCCAGTAGTATAGATTTCGCAGGAAGAACGACGGAGACCCAGTACTTC.